The T cell receptor beta chain described here comes from a study of blood T cell repertoires in COVID-19. This clone was seen just once. Repertoires were generated with immunoSEQ multiplex PCR, while TCRdb's copy carries only in-frame clones and drops some. The sample yields some 68,000 clones, about 92% seen once. Germline CDR1 is MNHEY and CDR2 is SVGAGI. Trimming took 0 bases from V and 7 from J, leaving 15 bases between them. This CDR3 has 15 residues. The source of this sequence is a man aged 45-65 years with COVID-19, enrolled during active disease. The rearrangement uses TRBV6-5 and TRBJ1-2; possible D gene TRBD1, 6 bases. Sequenced input: peripheral blood. CDR3 sequence: CASSYSPGGRGGYTF. The DNA for the CDR3 is TGTGCCAGCAGTTACTCGCCGGGGGGGCGCGGTGGCTACACCTTC.